A selection of T cell receptor beta chains follows, all from one sample in a study of blood T cell repertoires in COVID-19. Measured with immunoSEQ multiplex PCR; TCRdb has only the in-frame clones, and not every one. This sample has some 220,000 clones, with roughly 85% found just once. Material: peripheral blood. These receptors all come from a woman aged 70 to 79 with COVID-19, enrolled during active disease. The CDR3 runs from the conserved cysteine through the conserved F or W. Each record gives: clone size, CDR3 length, D gene, V gene, J gene, CDR3 protein, CDR3 DNA. The D gene is left open where the match is weak. The size field is filled for only some rows; it gives once, few, many or a size class.

abundance: -
len: 17
d_gene: -
v_gene: TRBV7-7
j_gene: TRBJ2-1
CDR3aa: CASSLGTRGSSYNEQFF
CDR3nt: TGTGCTAGCAGCTTGGGGACAAGGGGATCTAGCTACAATGAGCAGTTCTTC

abundance: -
len: 12
d_gene: -
v_gene: TRBV12-3/TRBV12-4
j_gene: TRBJ2-1
CDR3aa: CANSGLNNEQFF
CDR3nt: TGTGCCAACTCGGGACTCAACAATGAGCAGTTCTTC

abundance: once
len: 13
d_gene: -
v_gene: TRBV7-3
j_gene: TRBJ1-1
CDR3aa: CASSTKQNTEAFF
CDR3nt: TGTGCCAGCAGTACTAAACAGAACACTGAAGCTTTCTTT

abundance: -
len: 14
d_gene: -
v_gene: TRBV3-1/TRBV3-2
j_gene: TRBJ2-3
CDR3aa: CASSLGQAADTQYF
CDR3nt: TGTGCCAGCAGCCTGGGACAAGCGGCAGATACGCAGTATTTT

abundance: -
len: 12
d_gene: -
v_gene: TRBV5-6
j_gene: TRBJ1-2
CDR3aa: CASSLTGGDYTF
CDR3nt: TGTGCCAGCAGCTTGACCGGAGGGGACTACACCTTC

abundance: -
len: 20
d_gene: TRBD2
v_gene: TRBV24-1
j_gene: TRBJ2-3
CDR3aa: CATSDLPPGLAGGRTDTQYF
CDR3nt: TGTGCCACCAGTGATTTGCCCCCTGGACTAGCGGGGGGGCGGACAGATACGCAGTATTTT

abundance: once
len: 14
d_gene: TRBD2
v_gene: TRBV3-1/TRBV3-2
j_gene: TRBJ2-5
CDR3aa: CASSLSGRAETQYF
CDR3nt: TGTGCCAGCAGCCTAAGCGGGAGAGCAGAGACCCAGTACTTC

abundance: -
len: 16
d_gene: -
v_gene: TRBV19
j_gene: TRBJ1-5
CDR3aa: CASSINPGQNNQPQHF
CDR3nt: TGTGCCAGTAGTATAAACCCGGGACAAAACAATCAGCCCCAGCATTTT

abundance: few
len: 15
d_gene: TRBD1
v_gene: TRBV5-4
j_gene: TRBJ1-2
CDR3aa: CASSTSGQGAVGYTF
CDR3nt: TGTGCCAGCAGCACCTCGGGACAGGGGGCAGTTGGCTACACCTTC

abundance: -
len: 15
d_gene: -
v_gene: TRBV7-9
j_gene: TRBJ1-4
CDR3aa: CASSLATSTNEKLFF
CDR3nt: TGTGCCAGCAGCTTAGCTACATCAACTAATGAAAAACTGTTTTTT

abundance: -
len: 14
d_gene: TRBD2
v_gene: TRBV10-3
j_gene: TRBJ2-1
CDR3aa: CAISRGDSYNEQFF
CDR3nt: TGTGCCATCAGCCGGGGGGACTCCTACAATGAGCAGTTCTTC

abundance: -
len: 16
d_gene: TRBD2
v_gene: TRBV11-2
j_gene: TRBJ2-1
CDR3aa: CASSLGRSSGSYEQFF
CDR3nt: TGTGCCAGCAGCTTAGGTCGGAGTAGCGGGAGTTATGAGCAGTTCTTC

abundance: once
len: 15
d_gene: -
v_gene: TRBV9
j_gene: TRBJ2-1
CDR3aa: CASSVAALSYNEQFF
CDR3nt: TGTGCCAGCAGCGTAGCAGCGCTCTCCTACAATGAGCAGTTCTTC

abundance: -
len: 15
d_gene: -
v_gene: TRBV4-1
j_gene: TRBJ2-5
CDR3aa: CASSQDWGREETQYF
CDR3nt: TGCGCCAGCAGCCAAGATTGGGGCAGGGAAGAGACCCAGTACTTC

abundance: -
len: 16
d_gene: -
v_gene: TRBV5-4
j_gene: TRBJ1-4
CDR3aa: CASSLGTTPTNEKLFF
CDR3nt: TGTGCCAGCAGCTTAGGGACAACACCAACTAATGAAAAACTGTTTTTT

abundance: -
len: 12
d_gene: -
v_gene: TRBV7-2
j_gene: TRBJ1-2
CDR3aa: CASSLTVEGYTF
CDR3nt: TGTGCCAGCAGCCTGACAGTTGAGGGCTACACCTTC

abundance: -
len: 13
d_gene: TRBD1
v_gene: TRBV19
j_gene: TRBJ2-7
CDR3aa: CASSIGTGDVEYF
CDR3nt: TGTGCCAGTAGTATCGGGACAGGGGATGTGGAGTACTTC

abundance: -
len: 12
d_gene: TRBD2
v_gene: TRBV30
j_gene: TRBJ2-7
CDR3aa: CAWGTSGYEQYF
CDR3nt: TGTGCCTGGGGAACTAGCGGCTACGAGCAGTACTTC

abundance: -
len: 12
d_gene: -
v_gene: TRBV12-3/TRBV12-4
j_gene: TRBJ2-7
CDR3aa: CASSLRLNEQYF
CDR3nt: TGTGCCAGCAGTTTGCGGCTAAATGAGCAGTACTTC

abundance: once
len: 17
d_gene: TRBD2
v_gene: TRBV7-8
j_gene: TRBJ2-3
CDR3aa: CASSFRREALITDTQYF
CDR3nt: TGTGCCAGCAGCTTTAGGCGGGAGGCACTCATCACAGATACGCAGTATTTT

abundance: -
len: 15
d_gene: -
v_gene: TRBV19
j_gene: TRBJ2-7
CDR3aa: CASSTTPNRRYEQYF
CDR3nt: TGTGCCAGTAGTACCACCCCGAATAGGAGATACGAGCAGTACTTC

abundance: -
len: 15
d_gene: -
v_gene: TRBV18
j_gene: TRBJ1-1
CDR3aa: CASSSLDSVNTEAFF
CDR3nt: TGTGCCAGCTCATCACTGGACAGTGTGAACACTGAAGCTTTCTTT

abundance: -
len: 15
d_gene: TRBD1
v_gene: TRBV3-1/TRBV3-2
j_gene: TRBJ2-5
CDR3aa: CASSQTGTAQETQYF
CDR3nt: TGTGCCAGCAGCCAGACCGGGACAGCCCAAGAGACCCAGTACTTC

abundance: -
len: 15
d_gene: -
v_gene: TRBV2
j_gene: TRBJ1-4
CDR3aa: CASSDRQAVNEKLFF
CDR3nt: TGTGCCAGCAGTGACAGACAGGCGGTTAATGAAAAACTGTTTTTT

abundance: -
len: 16
d_gene: TRBD2
v_gene: TRBV9
j_gene: TRBJ2-1
CDR3aa: CASHTSGGLLRNEQFF
CDR3nt: TGTGCCAGCCATACTAGCGGGGGGCTTCTGCGTAATGAGCAGTTCTTC

abundance: -
len: 12
d_gene: -
v_gene: TRBV7-2
j_gene: TRBJ1-1
CDR3aa: CASSLGTYSAFF
CDR3nt: TGTGCCAGCAGCCTTGGGACTTACTCGGCTTTCTTT

abundance: -
len: 13
d_gene: -
v_gene: TRBV9
j_gene: TRBJ1-5
CDR3aa: CASSGGPNQPQHF
CDR3nt: TGTGCCAGCAGCGGGGGGCCCAATCAGCCCCAGCATTTT

abundance: -
len: 18
d_gene: TRBD2
v_gene: TRBV18
j_gene: TRBJ2-1
CDR3aa: CASSQFYIRTSGSDEQFF
CDR3nt: TGTGCCAGCTCACAATTCTATATTAGGACTAGCGGGAGTGATGAGCAGTTCTTC